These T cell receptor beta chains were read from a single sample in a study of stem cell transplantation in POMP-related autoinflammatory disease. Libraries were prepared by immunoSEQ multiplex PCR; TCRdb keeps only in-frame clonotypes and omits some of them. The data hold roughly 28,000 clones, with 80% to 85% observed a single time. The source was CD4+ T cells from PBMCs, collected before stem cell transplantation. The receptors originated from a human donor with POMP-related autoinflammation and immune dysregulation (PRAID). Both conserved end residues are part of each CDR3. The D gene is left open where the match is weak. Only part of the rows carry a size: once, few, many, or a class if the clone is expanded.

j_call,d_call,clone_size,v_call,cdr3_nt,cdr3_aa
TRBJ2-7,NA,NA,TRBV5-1,TGCGCCAGCAGCTTGGCTACAGGACAACTTTACGAGCAGTACTTC,CASSLATGQLYEQYF
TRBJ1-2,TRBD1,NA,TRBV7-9,TGTGCCAGCAGCTCCGGGACAGGGTCCGACTATGGCTACACCTTC,CASSSGTGSDYGYTF
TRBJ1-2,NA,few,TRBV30,TGTGCCTGGAGTGTAAACAGGGTCTATGGCTACACCTTC,CAWSVNRVYGYTF
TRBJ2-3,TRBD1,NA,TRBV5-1,TGCGCCAGCAGCTTGTTCGGGACAGGGCCTGCGGATACGCAGTATTTT,CASSLFGTGPADTQYF
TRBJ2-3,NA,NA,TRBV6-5,TGTGCCAGCAGTTACAGTCAGCGCACAGATACGCAGTATTTT,CASSYSQRTDTQYF
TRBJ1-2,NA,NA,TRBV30,TGTGCCTGGAGTGTAAATTGGATCTTCGAAGGGGGCTACACCTTC,CAWSVNWIFEGGYTF
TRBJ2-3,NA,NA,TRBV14,TGTGCCAGCAGCCAGGGTGGCGCAGATACGCAGTATTTT,CASSQGGADTQYF
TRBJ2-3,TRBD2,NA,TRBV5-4,TGTGCCAGCAGCTTGGATGGCGGGAGAGGGGCAGATACGCAGTATTTT,CASSLDGGRGADTQYF
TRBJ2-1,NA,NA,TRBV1,TGCACCAGCAGCCAGCCTAATTGGACTAGCGGATACTACAATGAGCAGTTCTTC,CTSSQPNWTSGYYNEQFF
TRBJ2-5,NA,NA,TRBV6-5,TGTGCCAGCAGTTACTCGGTGGGGGTGGCCCAAGAGACCCAGTACTTC,CASSYSVGVAQETQYF
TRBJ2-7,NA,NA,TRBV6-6,TGTGCCAGCATCCTCGACGGCGGCTCCTACGAGCAGTACTTC,CASILDGGSYEQYF
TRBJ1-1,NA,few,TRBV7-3,TGTGCCAGCAGCCCATTACTCCGAGGGGCTTTCTTT,CASSPLLRGAFF
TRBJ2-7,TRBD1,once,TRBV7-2,TGTGCCAGCAGCTTACGTCGACAGGGGGTCGAGCAGTACTTC,CASSLRRQGVEQYF
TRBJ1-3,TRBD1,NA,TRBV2,TGTGCCAGCAGTGACCAAGGACAGGGGGCTGGAAACACCATATATTTT,CASSDQGQGAGNTIYF
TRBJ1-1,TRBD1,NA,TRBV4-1,TGCGCCAGCAGCCAAGACACAGGGGGCGGCACTGAAGCTTTCTTT,CASSQDTGGGTEAFF
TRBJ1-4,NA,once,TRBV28,TGTGCCAGCACCGATATAATTACAGCAACTAATGAAAAACTGTTTTTT,CASTDIITATNEKLFF
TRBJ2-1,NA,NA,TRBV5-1,TGCGCCAGCAGCTTGACTAGCAGCTACAATGAGCAGTTCTTC,CASSLTSSYNEQFF
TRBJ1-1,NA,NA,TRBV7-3,TGTGCCAGCAGCTTAGAGGGGCAAAGAACTGAAGCTTTCTTT,CASSLEGQRTEAFF
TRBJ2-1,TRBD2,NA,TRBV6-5,TGTGCCAGCAGTGGACTAGCGGGAGTCTACAATGAGCAGTTCTTC,CASSGLAGVYNEQFF
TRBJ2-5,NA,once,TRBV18,TGTGCCAGCTCACCAGGGCTGGAGACCCAGTACTTC,CASSPGLETQYF
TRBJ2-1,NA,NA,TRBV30,TGTGCCTGGAGTGGACAGGCGGGGCACAATGAGCAGTTCTTC,CAWSGQAGHNEQFF
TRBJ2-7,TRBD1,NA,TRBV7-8,TGTGCCAGCAGCTCCGACCTACGACAGGGGAGATTCTACGAGCAGTACTTC,CASSSDLRQGRFYEQYF
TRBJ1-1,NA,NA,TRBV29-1,TGCAGCGTTGATGGTAACTTGAACACTGAAGCTTTCTTT,CSVDGNLNTEAFF
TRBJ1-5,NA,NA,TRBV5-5,TGTGCCAGCAGCTTGGTTGGGGCTCGGGATCAGCCCCAGCATTTT,CASSLVGARDQPQHF
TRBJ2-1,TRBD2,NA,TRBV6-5,TGTGCCAGCAGTTATTCGGGACTAGTGGGTACTGAGCAGTTCTTC,CASSYSGLVGTEQFF
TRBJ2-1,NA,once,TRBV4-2,TGTGCCAGCAGCCAAGACCGGGACTGGACCTACAATGAGCAGTTCTTC,CASSQDRDWTYNEQFF
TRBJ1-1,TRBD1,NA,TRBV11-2,TGTGCCAGCAGCCGGACAGGGCTGAACACTGAAGCTTTCTTT,CASSRTGLNTEAFF
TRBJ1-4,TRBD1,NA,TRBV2,TGTGCCAGCAGTGAAGGGTCCGGGACAGGAAAACTGTTTTTT,CASSEGSGTGKLFF
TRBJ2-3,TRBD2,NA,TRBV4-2,TGTGCCAGCAGCCCAAGCACTAGCGGGAGGAGGGATACGCAGTATTTT,CASSPSTSGRRDTQYF
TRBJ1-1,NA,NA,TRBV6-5,TGTGCCAGCAGTTTGCCCCTAGGGTCTGGGGACACTGAAGCTTTCTTT,CASSLPLGSGDTEAFF
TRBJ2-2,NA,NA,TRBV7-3,TGTGCCAGCAGCTTAGACGGACAACTGAACACCGGGGAGCTGTTTTTT,CASSLDGQLNTGELFF
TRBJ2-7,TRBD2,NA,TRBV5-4,TGTGCCAGCAGCTTGAGGAGGACTAGCGGGCTCCGCCAGGGGTGGGAGCAGTACTTC,CASSLRRTSGLRQGWEQYF
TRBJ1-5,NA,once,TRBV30,TGTGCCTGGAGTAGTCAGGGAAAACAGCCCCAGCATTTT,CAWSSQGKQPQHF
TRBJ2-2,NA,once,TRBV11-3,TGTGCCAGCAGCTTAATTAGCGGACCCACCGGGGAGCTGTTTTTT,CASSLISGPTGELFF
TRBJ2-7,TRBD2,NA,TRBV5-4,TGTGCCAGCAGCTCCATCGGCGGGAGGGACTCCTACGAGCAGTACTTC,CASSSIGGRDSYEQYF